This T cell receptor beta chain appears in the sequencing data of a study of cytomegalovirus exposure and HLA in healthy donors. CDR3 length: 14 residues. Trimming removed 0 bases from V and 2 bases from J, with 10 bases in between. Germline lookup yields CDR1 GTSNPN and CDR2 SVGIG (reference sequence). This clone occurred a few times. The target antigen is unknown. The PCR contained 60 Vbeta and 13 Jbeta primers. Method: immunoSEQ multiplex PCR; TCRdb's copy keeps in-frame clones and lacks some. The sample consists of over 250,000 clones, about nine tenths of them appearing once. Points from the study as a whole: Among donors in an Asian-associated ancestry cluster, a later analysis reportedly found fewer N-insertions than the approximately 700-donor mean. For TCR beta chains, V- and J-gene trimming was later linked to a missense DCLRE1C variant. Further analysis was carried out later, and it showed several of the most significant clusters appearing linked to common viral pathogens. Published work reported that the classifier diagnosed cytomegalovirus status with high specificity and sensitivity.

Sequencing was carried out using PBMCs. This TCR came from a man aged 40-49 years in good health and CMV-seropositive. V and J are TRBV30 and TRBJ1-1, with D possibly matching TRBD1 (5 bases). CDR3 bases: TGTGCCTGGAGTGTAGGGCAGGGTAACACTGAAGCTTTCTTT. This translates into CAWSVGQGNTEAFF.